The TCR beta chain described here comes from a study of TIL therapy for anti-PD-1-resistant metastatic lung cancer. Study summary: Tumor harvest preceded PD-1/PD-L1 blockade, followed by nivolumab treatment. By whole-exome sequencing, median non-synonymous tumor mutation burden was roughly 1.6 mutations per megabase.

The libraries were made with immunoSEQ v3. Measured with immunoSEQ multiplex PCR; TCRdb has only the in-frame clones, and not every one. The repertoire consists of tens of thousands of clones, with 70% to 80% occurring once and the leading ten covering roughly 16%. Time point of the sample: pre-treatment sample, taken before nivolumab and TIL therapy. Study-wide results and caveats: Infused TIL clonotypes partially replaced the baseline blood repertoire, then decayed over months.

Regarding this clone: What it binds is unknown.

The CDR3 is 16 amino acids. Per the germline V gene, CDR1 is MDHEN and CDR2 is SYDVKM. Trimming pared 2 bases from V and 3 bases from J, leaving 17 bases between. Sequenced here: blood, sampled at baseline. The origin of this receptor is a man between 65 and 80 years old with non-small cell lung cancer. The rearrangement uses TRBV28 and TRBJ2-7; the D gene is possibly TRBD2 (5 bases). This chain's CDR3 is CASSLIIWAGLYEQYF. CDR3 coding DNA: TGTGCCAGCAGTTTAATAATCTGGGCAGGACTCTACGAGCAGTACTTC.